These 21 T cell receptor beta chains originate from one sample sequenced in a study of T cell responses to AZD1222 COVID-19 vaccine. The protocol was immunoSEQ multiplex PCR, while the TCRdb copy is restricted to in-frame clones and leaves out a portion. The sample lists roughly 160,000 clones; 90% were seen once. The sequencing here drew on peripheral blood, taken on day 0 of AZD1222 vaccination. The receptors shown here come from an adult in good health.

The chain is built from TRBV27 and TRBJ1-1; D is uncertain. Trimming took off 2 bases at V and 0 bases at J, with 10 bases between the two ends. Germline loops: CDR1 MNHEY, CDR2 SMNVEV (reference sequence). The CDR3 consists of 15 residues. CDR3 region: CASSLGPGMNTEAFF. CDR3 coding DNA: TGTGCCAGCAGTTTAGGCCCAGGTATGAACACTGAAGCTTTCTTT.

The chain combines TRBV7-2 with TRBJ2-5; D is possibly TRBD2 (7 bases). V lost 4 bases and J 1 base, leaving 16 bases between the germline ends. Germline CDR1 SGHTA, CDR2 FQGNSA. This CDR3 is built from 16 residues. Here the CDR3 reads CASSSGGADFQETQYF. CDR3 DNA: TGTGCCAGCAGCTCTGGGGGGGCAGACTTCCAAGAGACCCAGTACTTC.

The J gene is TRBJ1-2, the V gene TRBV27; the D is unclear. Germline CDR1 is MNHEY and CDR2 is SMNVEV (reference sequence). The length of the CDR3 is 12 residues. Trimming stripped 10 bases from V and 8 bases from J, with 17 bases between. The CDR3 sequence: CATRPRDQGYTF. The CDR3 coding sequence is TGTGCCACCCGGCCCCGGGATCAAGGCTACACCTTC.

CDR3 protein: CASSYSWGLNYGYTF. Here the CDR3 DNA reads TGTGCCAGCAGTTACTCTTGGGGGCTAAACTATGGCTACACCTTC. The chain employs TRBV6-5 and TRBJ1-2, with D perhaps matching TRBD1 (6 bases). Trimming removed 0 bases at V and 2 bases at J, with 10 bases between. The CDR3 runs to 15 residues. From germline, CDR1 is MNHEY and CDR2 SVGAGI.

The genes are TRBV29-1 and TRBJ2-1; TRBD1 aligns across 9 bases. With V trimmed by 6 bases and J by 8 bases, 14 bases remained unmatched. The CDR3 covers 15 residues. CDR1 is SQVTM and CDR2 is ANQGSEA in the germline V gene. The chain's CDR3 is CSVQYTGTGWDEQFF. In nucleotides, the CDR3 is TGCAGCGTCCAATACACCGGGACAGGGTGGGATGAGCAGTTCTTC.

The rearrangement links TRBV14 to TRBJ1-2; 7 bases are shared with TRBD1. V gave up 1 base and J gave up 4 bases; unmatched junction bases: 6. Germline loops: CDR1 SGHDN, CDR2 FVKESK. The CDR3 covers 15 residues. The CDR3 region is CASSQGYRGGYGYTF. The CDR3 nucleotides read TGTGCCAGCAGCCAAGGCTACAGGGGCGGCTATGGCTACACCTTC. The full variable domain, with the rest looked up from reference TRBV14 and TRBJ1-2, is EAGVTQFPSHSVIEKGQTVTLRCDPISGHDNLYWYRRVMGKEIKFLLHFVKESKQDESGMPNNRFLAERTGGTYSTLKVQPAELEDSGVYFCASSQGYRGGYGYTFGSGTRLTVV.

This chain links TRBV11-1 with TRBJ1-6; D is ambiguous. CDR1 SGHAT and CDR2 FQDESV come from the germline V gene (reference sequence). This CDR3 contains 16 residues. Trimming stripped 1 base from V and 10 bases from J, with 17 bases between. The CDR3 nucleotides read TGTGCCAGCAGCTTAGAGGAAATTGGATCAGGATCACCCCTCCACTTT. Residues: CASSLEEIGSGSPLHF.

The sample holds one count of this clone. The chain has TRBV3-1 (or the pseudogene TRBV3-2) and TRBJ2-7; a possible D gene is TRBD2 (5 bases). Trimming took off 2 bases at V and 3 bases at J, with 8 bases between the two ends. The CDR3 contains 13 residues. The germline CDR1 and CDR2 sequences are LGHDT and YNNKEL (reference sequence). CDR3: CASSQMGSYEQYF. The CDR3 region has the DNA TGTGCCAGCAGCCAAATGGGGAGCTACGAGCAGTACTTC.

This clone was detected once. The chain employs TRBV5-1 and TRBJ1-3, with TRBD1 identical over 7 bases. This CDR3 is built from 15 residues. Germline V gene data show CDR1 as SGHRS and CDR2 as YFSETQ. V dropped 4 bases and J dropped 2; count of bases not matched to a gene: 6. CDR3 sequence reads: CASSRTGSAGNTIYF. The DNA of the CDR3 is TGCGCCAGCAGCCGGACAGGCTCCGCTGGAAACACCATATATTTT.

The CDR3 coding sequence is TGTGCCAGCAGCTTGGCCGCGTTTGGCGGCCACAATGAGCAGTTCTTC. This gives the protein CASSLAAFGGHNEQFF. The rearrangement joins TRBV5-4 to TRBJ2-1; D is uncertain. The V and J ends lost 0 bases and 5 bases respectively, with 15 bases between them. The germline V gene encodes CDR1 SGHNT and CDR2 YYREEE (reference sequence). The CDR3 length is 16 residues.

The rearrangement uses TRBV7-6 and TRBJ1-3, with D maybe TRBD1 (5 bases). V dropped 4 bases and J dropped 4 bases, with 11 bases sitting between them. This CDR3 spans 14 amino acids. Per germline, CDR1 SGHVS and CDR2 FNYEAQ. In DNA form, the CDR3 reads TGTGCCAGCAGCTCCGGGGGAGCCGGAAACACCATATATTTT. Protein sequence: CASSSGGAGNTIYF.

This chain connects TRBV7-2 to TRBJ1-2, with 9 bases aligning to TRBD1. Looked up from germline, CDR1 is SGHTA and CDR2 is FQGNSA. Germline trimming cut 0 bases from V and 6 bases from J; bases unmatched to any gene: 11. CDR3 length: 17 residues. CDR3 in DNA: TGTGCCAGCAGCTTAGCCGGGACAGGGATAATGGTAAATGGCTACACCTTC. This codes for CASSLAGTGIMVNGYTF.

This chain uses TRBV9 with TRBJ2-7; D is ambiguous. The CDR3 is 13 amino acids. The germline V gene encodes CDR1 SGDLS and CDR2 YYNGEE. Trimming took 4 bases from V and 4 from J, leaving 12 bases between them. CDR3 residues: CASSPPSPYEQYF. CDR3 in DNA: TGTGCCAGCAGCCCCCCCAGCCCATACGAGCAGTACTTC.

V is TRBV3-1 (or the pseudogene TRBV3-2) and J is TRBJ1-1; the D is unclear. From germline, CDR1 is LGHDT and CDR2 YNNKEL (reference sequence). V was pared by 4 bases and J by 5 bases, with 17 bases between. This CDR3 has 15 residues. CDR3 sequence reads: CASSPLGQAGTEAFF. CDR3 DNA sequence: TGTGCCAGCAGCCCCCTCGGGCAAGCTGGGACTGAAGCTTTCTTT.

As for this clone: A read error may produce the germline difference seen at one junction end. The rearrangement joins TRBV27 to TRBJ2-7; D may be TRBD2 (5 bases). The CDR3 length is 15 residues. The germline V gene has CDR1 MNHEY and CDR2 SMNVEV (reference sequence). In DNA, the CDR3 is TGTGCCAGCAGTTTAACCGGGGTGGGCTCCCACGAGCAGTACTTC. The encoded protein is CASSLTGVGSHEQYF.

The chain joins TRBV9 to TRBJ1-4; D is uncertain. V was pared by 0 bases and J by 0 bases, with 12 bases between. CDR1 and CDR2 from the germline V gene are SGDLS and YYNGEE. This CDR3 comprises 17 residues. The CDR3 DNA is TGTGCCAGCAGCGTAGAGGGCCGGCTTGCAACTAATGAAAAACTGTTTTTT. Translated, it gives CASSVEGRLATNEKLFF.

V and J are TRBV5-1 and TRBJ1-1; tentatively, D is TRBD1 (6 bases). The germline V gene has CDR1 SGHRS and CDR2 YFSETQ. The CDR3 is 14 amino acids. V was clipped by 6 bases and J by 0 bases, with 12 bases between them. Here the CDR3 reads CASTMDSLNTEAFF. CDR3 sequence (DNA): TGCGCCAGCACCATGGACAGTTTGAACACTGAAGCTTTCTTT.

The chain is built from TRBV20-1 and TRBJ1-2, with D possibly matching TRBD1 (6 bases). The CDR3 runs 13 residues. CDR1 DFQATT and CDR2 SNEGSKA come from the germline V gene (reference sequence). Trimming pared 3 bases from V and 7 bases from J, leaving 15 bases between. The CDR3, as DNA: TGCAGTGCTAGTAATCCGGGACAAGTTGGCTACACCTTC. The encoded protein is CSASNPGQVGYTF.

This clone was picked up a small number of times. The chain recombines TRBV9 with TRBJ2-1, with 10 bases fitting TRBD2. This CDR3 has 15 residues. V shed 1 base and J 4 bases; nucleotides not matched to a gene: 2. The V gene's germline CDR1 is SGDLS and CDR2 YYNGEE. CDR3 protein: CASSVLAGEYNEQFF. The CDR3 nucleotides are TGTGCCAGCAGCGTACTAGCGGGGGAATACAATGAGCAGTTCTTC. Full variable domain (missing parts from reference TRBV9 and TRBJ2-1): DSGVTQTPKHLITATGQRVTLRCSPRSGDLSVYWYQQSLDQGLQFLIQYYNGEERAKGNILERFSAQQFPDLHSELNLSSLELGDSALYFCASSVLAGEYNEQFFGPGTRLTVL.

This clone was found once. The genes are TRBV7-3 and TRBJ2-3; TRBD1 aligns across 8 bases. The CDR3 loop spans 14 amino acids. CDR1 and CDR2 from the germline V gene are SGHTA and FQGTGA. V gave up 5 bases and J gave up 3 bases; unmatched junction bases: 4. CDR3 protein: CASSPGQGTDTQYF. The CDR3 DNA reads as TGTGCCAGCAGCCCAGGACAGGGAACAGATACGCAGTATTTT.

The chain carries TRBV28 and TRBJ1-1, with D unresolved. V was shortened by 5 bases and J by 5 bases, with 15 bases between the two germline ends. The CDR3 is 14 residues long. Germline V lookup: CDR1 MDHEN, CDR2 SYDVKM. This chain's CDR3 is CASSPPLRATEAFF. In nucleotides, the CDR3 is TGTGCCAGCAGTCCCCCGCTAAGAGCGACTGAAGCTTTCTTT. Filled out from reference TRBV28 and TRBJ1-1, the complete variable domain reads DVKVTQSSRYLVKRTGEKVFLECVQDMDHENMFWYRQDPGLGLRLIYFSYDVKMKEKGDIPEGYSVSREKKERFSLILESASTNQTSMYLCASSPPLRATEAFFGQGTRLTVV.